This T cell receptor beta chain was identified during a study of T-cell memory formation after mild COVID-19. Using constant-segment primers, 5'RACE produced TCR alpha and TCR beta cDNA libraries carrying sample barcodes and UMIs. TCRdb re-called the 5' RACE reads through MiXCR, storing one row per CDR3 protein. The data hold more than 450,000 distinct CDR3 sequences, with approximately 19% observed a single time. This CDR3 contains 16 residues. With 5 bases clipped from V and 4 bases from J, the junction kept 8 bases outside the gene matches. Germline lookup yields CDR1 SGHVS and CDR2 FNYEAQ. This TCR came from an adult woman who had mild COVID-19 (a few samples of this study predate the infection). Cell type and time point are not known. The sample comprised PBMCs or a T cell subset sorted from them (not recorded which). The chain employs TRBV7-6 and TRBJ2-1; the match to TRBD2 covers 10 bases. The CDR3 sequence is CASSPKPGLAYNEQFF. As DNA, the CDR3 is TGTGCCAGCAGCCCCAAGCCGGGACTAGCGTACAATGAGCAGTTCTTC.